Each of the 14 T cell receptor beta chains below was sequenced from the same sample in a study of shared clonotypes between healthy human individuals. TCRdb keeps only in-frame clones here, not all; method: immunoSEQ multiplex PCR. The sample has over a million clones; under 80% are singletons. The specimen sequenced was memory CD4+ T cells sorted from blood. The subset: CD45RA-negative fraction. These receptors originate from a man aged 18-30 years in good health.

A note on this clone: At the DNA level, this CDR3 is encoded by other sequences in the same sample as well. This chain joins TRBV7-2 and TRBJ2-2; D unresolved. The germline CDR1 and CDR2 sequences are SGHTA and FQGNSA. This CDR3 has 13 residues. V lost 1 base to trimming and J lost 6 bases, with 6 bases between them. The CDR3 DNA reads as TGTGCCAGCAGCTTAGGGGGATCCGGGGAGCTGTTTTTT. Translating gives CASSLGGSGELFF.

On this clone: A much larger clone lies a single base off, so this may be a read error. This sample includes further DNA sequences coding for the same CDR3. The CDR3 nucleotides read TGCAGCGTTTCCGGGCGCAACACTGAGGCTTTCTTT. As protein: CSVSGRNTEAFF. The rearrangement links TRBV29-1 to TRBJ1-1; D is ambiguous. The CDR3 contains 12 residues. Germline lookup yields CDR1 SQVTM and CDR2 ANQGSEA. The full variable domain, with the rest looked up from reference TRBV29-1 and TRBJ1-1, is SAVISQKPSRDICQRGTSLTIQCQVDSQVTMMFWYRQQPGQSLTLIATANQGSEATYESGFVIDKFPISRPNLTFSTLTVSNMSPEDSSIYLCSVSGRNTEAFFGQGTRLTVV.

V is TRBV30 and J is TRBJ2-7; 8 nucleotides align to TRBD1. V gave up 3 bases and J gave up 2 bases; unmatched junction bases: 6. The germline V gene encodes CDR1 GTSNPN and CDR2 SVGIG (reference sequence). The CDR3 totals 14 residues. The CDR3 DNA reads as TGTGCCTGGAGGCCCGGGACAGGAACCTACGAGCAGTACTTC. It specifies CAWRPGTGTYEQYF.

The rearrangement links TRBV2 to TRBJ2-3, with TRBD2 matching 9 bases. Germline CDR1 and CDR2: SNHLY and FYNNEI. This CDR3 contains 15 residues. The V segment lost 6 bases and the J segment 4 bases; nucleotides outside the gene matches: 8. CDR3 bases: TGTGCCAGCAGCTTGACAGCGGGGGGCGCAGATACGCAGTATTTT. Translated: CASSLTAGGADTQYF.

In its sample, this clone was seen a few times. The CDR3 is CASSDLSGLAAGELFF. The CDR3 DNA reads as TGTGCCAGCAGTGATTTGTCGGGACTAGCTGCCGGGGAGCTGTTTTTT. The chain carries TRBV6-1 and TRBJ2-2; 9 positions agree with TRBD2. Germline trimming cut 3 bases from V and 6 bases from J; bases unmatched to any gene: 8. This CDR3 contains 16 residues. Germline V gene data show CDR1 as MNHNS and CDR2 as SASEGT.

This chain links TRBV28 with TRBJ2-2; TRBD1 is a possible D gene (5 bases). CDR3 length equals 15 residues. From germline, CDR1 is MDHEN and CDR2 SYDVKM. The V end lost 6 bases, the J end lost 4 bases, and 15 bases lay between the germline ends. CDR3 amino acids: CASSRTFPGTGELFF. The CDR3 nucleotides are TGTGCCAGCAGCAGGACATTCCCTGGCACCGGGGAGCTGTTTTTT.

V and J are TRBV10-1 and TRBJ2-5; D ambiguous. The CDR3 consists of 12 residues. CDR1 and CDR2 (germline): WNHNN, SYGVQD (reference sequence). The germline V and J ends were trimmed by 3 bases and 5 bases, with 7 bases remaining between them. CDR3 protein: CASSDGYETQYF. CDR3 DNA: TGCGCCAGCAGTGACGGATACGAGACCCAGTACTTC.

The chain carries TRBV28 and TRBJ2-3; tentatively, D is TRBD2 (5 bases). The CDR3 is 13 amino acids. The V and J ends lost 5 bases and 4 bases respectively, with 10 bases between them. Germline V gives CDR1 MDHEN, CDR2 SYDVKM. CDR3: CASSRTLSDTQYF. In nucleotides, the CDR3 is TGTGCCAGCAGTCGGACTCTTTCAGATACGCAGTATTTT.

This clone showed up many times. The V call is TRBV30, the J call TRBJ2-1, with a weak D call TRBD2 (7 bases). Deletions cut 4 bases from V and 1 base from J, with 11 bases between. Per the germline V gene, CDR1 is GTSNPN and CDR2 is SVGIG (reference sequence). The CDR3 has 14 amino acids. The CDR3 is CAWKGGGSYNEQFF. CDR3 coding DNA: TGTGCCTGGAAGGGAGGGGGGTCCTACAATGAGCAGTTCTTC.

The chain combines TRBV9 with TRBJ1-1, with a possible D match to TRBD1 (6 bases). CDR1 is SGDLS, CDR2 YYNGEE, per germline. The ends were cut back, 0 bases at V and 1 base at J, with 10 bases in the middle. This CDR3 has 15 amino acids. In nucleotides, the CDR3 is TGTGCCAGCAGCGTAGTGGACAGAACGAACACTGAAGCTTTCTTT. Its translation: CASSVVDRTNTEAFF.

The chain has TRBV7-9 and TRBJ2-1; D ambiguous. Germline CDR1 is SEHNR and CDR2 is FQNEAQ (reference sequence). Between the trimmed V and J ends, which lost 3 bases and 5 bases, there was a span of 11 bases. The CDR3 has 14 residues. CDR3 sequence reads: CASSFMTENNEQFF. The CDR3 DNA is TGTGCCAGCAGCTTCATGACTGAGAACAATGAGCAGTTCTTC.

The chain couples TRBV27 to TRBJ2-7; 7 bases agree with TRBD1. Losses at the gene ends were 5 bases for V and 0 bases for J; bases not matched to a gene: 7. This CDR3 contains 15 residues. Germline V lookup: CDR1 MNHEY, CDR2 SMNVEV (reference sequence). The CDR3 nucleotides are TGTGCCAGCAGTATAGACAGGGTTGGCTCCTACGAGCAGTACTTC. Translated: CASSIDRVGSYEQYF.

This clone occurred many times. Other DNA sequences in this specimen translate into the identical CDR3. The chain carries TRBV7-8 and TRBJ2-5; D gene uncertain. The CDR3 totals 17 residues. Germline values: CDR1 SGHVS, CDR2 FQNEAQ. Between the trimmed V and J ends, which lost 1 base and 3 bases, there was a span of 18 bases. CDR3 bases: TGTGCCAGCAGCTTAGATGGTAGTCATCGGATAGAAGAGACCCAGTACTTC. Protein product: CASSLDGSHRIEETQYF.

The chain is built from TRBV11-2 and TRBJ2-3; 10 bases fit TRBD2. V trimming: 1 base; J trimming: 4 bases; junction bases outside the gene matches: 11. The CDR3 contains 18 residues. Germline CDR1 reads SGHAT; CDR2 reads FQNNGV. The CDR3 DNA follows: TGTGCCAGCAGCTTAGGTCCGCAAGCGGGAGGGCGGCCAGATACGCAGTATTTT. Protein sequence: CASSLGPQAGGRPDTQYF.